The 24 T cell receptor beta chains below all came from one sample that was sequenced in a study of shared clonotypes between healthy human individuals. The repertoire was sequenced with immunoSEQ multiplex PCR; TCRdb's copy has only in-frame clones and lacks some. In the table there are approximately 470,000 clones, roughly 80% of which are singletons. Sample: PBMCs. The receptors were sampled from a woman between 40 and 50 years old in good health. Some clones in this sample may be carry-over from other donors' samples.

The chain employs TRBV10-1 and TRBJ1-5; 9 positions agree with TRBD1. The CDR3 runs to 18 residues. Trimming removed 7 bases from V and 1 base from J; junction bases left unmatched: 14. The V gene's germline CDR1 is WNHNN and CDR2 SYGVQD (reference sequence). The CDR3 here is CASIFLGQGLWSNQPQHF. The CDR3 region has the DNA TGCGCCAGCATATTCCTTGGACAGGGGTTATGGAGCAATCAGCCCCAGCATTTT.

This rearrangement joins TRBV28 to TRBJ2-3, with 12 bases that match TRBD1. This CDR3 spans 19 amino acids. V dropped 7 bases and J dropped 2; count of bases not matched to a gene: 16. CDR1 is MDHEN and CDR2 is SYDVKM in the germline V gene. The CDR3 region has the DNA TGTGCCAGCACTAGCATCGAACCGGGACAGGGGGCCTACACAGATACGCAGTATTTT. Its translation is CASTSIEPGQGAYTDTQYF.

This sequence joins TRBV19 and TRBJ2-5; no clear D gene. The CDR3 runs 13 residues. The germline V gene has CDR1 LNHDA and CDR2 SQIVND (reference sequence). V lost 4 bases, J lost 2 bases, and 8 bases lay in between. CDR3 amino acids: CASSTLGQETQYF. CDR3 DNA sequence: TGTGCCAGTAGTACCCTGGGTCAAGAGACCCAGTACTTC. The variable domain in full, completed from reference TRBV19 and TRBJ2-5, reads DGGITQSPKYLFRKEGQNVTLSCEQNLNHDAMYWYRQDPGQGLRLIYYSQIVNDFQKGDIAEGYSVSREKKESFPLTVTSAQKNPTAFYLCASSTLGQETQYFGPGTRLLVL.

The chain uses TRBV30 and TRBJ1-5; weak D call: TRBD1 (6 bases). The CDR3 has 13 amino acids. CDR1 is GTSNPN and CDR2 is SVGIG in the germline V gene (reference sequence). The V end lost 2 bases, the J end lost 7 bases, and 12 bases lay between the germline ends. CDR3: CAWSYRAGQPQHF. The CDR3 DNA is TGTGCCTGGAGTTACAGGGCAGGCCAGCCCCAGCATTTT.

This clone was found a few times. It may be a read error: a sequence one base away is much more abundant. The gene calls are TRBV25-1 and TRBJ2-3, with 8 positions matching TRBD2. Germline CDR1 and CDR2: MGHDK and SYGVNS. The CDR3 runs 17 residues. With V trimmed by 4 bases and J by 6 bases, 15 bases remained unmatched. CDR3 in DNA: TGTGCCAGCAGTGTCGGGGGTAGCGGGATTTTTGGTGATACGCAGTATTTT. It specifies CASSVGGSGIFGDTQYF. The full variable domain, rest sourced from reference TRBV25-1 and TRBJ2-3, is EADIYQTPRYLVIGTGKKITLECSQTMGHDKMYWYQQDPGMELHLIHYSYGVNSTEKGDLSSESTVSRIRTEHFPLTLESARPSHTSQYLCASSVGGSGIFGDTQYFGPGTRLTVL.

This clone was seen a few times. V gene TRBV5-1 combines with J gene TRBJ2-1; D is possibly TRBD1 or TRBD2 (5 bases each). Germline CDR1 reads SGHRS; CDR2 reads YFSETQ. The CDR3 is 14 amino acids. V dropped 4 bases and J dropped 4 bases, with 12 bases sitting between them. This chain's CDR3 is CASSHGTAYNEQFF. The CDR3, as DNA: TGCGCCAGCAGCCACGGGACGGCTTACAATGAGCAGTTCTTC.

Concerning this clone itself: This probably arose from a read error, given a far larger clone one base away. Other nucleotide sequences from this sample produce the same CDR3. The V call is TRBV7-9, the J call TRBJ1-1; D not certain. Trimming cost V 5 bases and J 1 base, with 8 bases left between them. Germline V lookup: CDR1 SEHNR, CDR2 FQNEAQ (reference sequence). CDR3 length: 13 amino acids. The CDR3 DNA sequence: TGTGCCAGCAGCCTGTCAGAGAACACTGAAGCTTTCTTT. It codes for CASSLSENTEAFF.

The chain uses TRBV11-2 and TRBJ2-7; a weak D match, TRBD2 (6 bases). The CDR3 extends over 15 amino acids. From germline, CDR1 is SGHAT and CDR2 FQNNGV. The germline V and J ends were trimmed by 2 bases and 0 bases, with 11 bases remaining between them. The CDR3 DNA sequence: TGTGCCAGCAGCTTACCGGCCGGGAGCTCCTACGAGCAGTACTTC. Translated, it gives CASSLPAGSSYEQYF.

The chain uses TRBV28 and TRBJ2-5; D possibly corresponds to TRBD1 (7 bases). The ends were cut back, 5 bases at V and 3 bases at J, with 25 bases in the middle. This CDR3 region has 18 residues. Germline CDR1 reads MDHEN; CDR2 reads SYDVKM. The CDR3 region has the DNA TGTGCCAGCAGTCCACCGATCTGGAGGGGGCGGGACGAAGAGACCCAGTACTTC. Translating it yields CASSPPIWRGRDEETQYF.

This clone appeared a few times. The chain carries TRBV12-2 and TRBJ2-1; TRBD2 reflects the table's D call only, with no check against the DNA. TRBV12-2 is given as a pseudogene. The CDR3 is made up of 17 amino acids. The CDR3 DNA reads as TGTGCAAGTCGCTTAGCGCGGGCGGGAGGGGCGAGAAATGAGCAGTTCTTC. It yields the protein CASRLARAGGARNEQFF.

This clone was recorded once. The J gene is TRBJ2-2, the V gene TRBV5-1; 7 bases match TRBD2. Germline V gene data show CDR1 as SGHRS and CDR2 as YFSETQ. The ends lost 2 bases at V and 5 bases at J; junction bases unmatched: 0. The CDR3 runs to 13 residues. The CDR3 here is CASSFGGTGELFF. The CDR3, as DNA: TGCGCCAGCAGCTTCGGGGGGACCGGGGAGCTGTTTTTT.

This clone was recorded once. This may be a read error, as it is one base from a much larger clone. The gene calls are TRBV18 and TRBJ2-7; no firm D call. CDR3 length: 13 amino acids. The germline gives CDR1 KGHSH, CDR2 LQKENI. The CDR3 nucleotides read TGTGCCGGCTCACCTGACACTATCTACGAGCAGTACTTC. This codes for CAGSPDTIYEQYF.

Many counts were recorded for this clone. The CDR3 DNA reads as TGCAGCGTCGTGATAGCGGGGACCGCGAACACTGAAGCTTTCTTT. This gives the protein CSVVIAGTANTEAFF. V gene TRBV29-1 combines with J gene TRBJ1-1; maybe TRBD1 (5 bases). The germline V gene encodes CDR1 SQVTM and CDR2 ANQGSEA. This CDR3 is 15 amino acids long. Trimming took off 6 bases at V and 1 base at J, with 18 bases between the two ends.

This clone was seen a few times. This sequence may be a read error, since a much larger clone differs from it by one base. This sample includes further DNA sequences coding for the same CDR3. This chain's CDR3 is CASSLQGSSYEQYF. CDR3 DNA sequence: TGTGCCAGCAGCTTACAAGGGAGCTCCTACGAGCAGTACTTC. This sequence joins TRBV7-2 and TRBJ2-7; maybe TRBD2 (5 bases). The CDR3 contains 14 residues. The V end was cut by 2 bases, the J end by 0 bases, with 8 bases between. Germline lookup yields CDR1 SGHTA and CDR2 FQGNSA.

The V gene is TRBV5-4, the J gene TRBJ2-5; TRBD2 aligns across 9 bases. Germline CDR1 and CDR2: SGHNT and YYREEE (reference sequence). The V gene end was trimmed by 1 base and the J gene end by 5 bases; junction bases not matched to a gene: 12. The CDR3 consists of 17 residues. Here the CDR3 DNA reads TGTGCCAGCAGCTTGATTAGCGGGAGTAATCTCATGGAGACCCAGTACTTC. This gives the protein CASSLISGSNLMETQYF.

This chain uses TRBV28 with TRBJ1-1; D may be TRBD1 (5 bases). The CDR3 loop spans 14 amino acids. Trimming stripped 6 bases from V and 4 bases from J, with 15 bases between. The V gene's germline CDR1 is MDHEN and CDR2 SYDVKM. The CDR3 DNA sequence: TGTGCCAGCAGGTCCAAAAGGGACCGCACTGAAGCTTTCTTT. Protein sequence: CASRSKRDRTEAFF.

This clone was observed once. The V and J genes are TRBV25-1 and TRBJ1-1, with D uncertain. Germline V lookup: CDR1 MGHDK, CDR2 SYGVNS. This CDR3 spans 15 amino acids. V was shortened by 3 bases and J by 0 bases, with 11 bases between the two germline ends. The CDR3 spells CASSDDRRMNTEAFF. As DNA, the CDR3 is TGTGCCAGCAGTGACGATCGACGGATGAACACTGAAGCTTTCTTT.

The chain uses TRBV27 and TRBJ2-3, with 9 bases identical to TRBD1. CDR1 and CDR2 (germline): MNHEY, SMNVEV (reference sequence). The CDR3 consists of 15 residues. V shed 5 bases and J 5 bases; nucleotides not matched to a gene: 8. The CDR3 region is CASSPRQGGQDTQYF. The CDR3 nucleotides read TGTGCCAGCAGTCCTCGACAGGGGGGTCAAGATACGCAGTATTTT.

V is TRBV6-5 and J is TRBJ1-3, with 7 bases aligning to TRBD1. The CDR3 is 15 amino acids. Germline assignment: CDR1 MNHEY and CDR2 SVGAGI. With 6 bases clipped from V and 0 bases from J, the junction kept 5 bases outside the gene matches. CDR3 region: CASRSQGFSGNTIYF. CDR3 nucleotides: TGTGCCAGCAGGTCACAGGGGTTCTCTGGAAACACCATATATTTT.

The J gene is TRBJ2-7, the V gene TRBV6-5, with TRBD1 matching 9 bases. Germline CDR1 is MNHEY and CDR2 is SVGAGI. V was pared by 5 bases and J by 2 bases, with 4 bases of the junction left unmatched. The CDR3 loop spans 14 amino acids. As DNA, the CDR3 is TGTGCCAGCAGTAAAGGACAGGGGACCTACGAGCAGTACTTC. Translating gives CASSKGQGTYEQYF.

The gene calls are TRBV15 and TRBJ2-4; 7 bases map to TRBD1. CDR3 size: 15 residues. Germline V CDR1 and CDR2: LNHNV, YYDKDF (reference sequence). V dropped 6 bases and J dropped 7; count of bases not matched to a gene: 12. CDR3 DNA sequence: TGTGCCACCAGACAAGGACAGGTCGCAAGGAACATTCAGTACTTC. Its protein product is CATRQGQVARNIQYF.

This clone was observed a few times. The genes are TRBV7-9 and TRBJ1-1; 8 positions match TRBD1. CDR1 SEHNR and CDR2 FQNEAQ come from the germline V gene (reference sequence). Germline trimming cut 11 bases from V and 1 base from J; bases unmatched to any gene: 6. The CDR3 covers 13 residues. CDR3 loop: CAGRGQGNTEAFF. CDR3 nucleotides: TGTGCCGGCCGCGGACAGGGGAACACTGAAGCTTTCTTT.

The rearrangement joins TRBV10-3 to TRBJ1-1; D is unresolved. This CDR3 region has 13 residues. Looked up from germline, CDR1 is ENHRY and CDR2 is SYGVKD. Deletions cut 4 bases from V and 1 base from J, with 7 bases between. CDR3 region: CAISGVANTEAFF. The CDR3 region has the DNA TGTGCCATCAGTGGGGTAGCGAACACTGAAGCTTTCTTT.

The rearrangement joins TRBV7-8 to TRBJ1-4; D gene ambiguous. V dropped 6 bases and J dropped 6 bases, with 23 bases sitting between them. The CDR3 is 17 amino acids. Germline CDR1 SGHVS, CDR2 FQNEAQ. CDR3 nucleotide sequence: TGTGCCAGCAGTCCAGGCCCCAACGTCAGCGGGGATGAAAAACTGTTTTTT. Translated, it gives CASSPGPNVSGDEKLFF.